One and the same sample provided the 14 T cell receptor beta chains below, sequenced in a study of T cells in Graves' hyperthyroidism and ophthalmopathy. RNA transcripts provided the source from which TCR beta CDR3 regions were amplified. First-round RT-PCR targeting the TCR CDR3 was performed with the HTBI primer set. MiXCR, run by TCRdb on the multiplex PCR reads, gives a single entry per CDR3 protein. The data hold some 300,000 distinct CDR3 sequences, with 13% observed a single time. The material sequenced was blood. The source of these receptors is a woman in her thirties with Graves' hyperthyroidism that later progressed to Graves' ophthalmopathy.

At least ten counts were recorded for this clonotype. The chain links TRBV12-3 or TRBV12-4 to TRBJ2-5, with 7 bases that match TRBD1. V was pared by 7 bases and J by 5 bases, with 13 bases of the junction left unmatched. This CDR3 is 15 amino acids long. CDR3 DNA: TGTGCCAGCACCATAAGGAGAGGGGGCGACGAGACCCAGTACTTC. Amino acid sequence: CASTIRRGGDETQYF.

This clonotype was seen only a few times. The CDR3 loop reads CATGSYEQYF. DNA of the CDR3: TGTGCCACGGGCTCCTACGAGCAGTACTTC. The V gene is TRBV6-1, the J gene TRBJ2-7; D call uncertain. Between the trimmed V and J ends, which lost 10 bases and 0 bases, there was a span of 4 bases. Germline lookup yields CDR1 MNHNS and CDR2 SASEGT. The CDR3 loop spans 10 amino acids.

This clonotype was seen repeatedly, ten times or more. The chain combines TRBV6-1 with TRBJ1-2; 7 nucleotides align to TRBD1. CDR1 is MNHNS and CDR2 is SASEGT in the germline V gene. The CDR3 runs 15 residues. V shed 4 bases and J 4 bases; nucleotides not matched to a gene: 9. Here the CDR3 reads CASSAQGYRGYGYTF. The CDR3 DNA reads TGTGCCAGCAGTGCCCAAGGGTACAGGGGCTATGGCTACACCTTC.

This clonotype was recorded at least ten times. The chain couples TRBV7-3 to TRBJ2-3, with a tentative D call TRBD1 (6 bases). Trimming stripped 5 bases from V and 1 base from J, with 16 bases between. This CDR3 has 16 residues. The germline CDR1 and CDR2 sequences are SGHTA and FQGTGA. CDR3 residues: CASSDSLRTGTDTQYF. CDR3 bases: TGTGCCAGCAGCGACTCCTTGAGGACAGGCACAGATACGCAGTATTTT.

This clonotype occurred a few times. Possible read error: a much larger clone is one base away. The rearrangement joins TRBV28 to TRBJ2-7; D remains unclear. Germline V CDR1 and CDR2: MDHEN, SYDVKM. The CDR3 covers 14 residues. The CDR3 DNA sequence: TGTACCAGCACCCTGGCCGTCGGACCCCACGAGCAGTACTTC. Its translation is CTSTLAVGPHEQYF.

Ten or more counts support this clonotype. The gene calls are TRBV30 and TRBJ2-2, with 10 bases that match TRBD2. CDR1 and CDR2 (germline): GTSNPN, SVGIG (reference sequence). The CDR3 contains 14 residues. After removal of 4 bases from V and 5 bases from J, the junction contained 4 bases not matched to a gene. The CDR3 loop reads CAWNPGLATGELFF. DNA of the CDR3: TGTGCCTGGAACCCGGGACTAGCGACCGGGGAGCTGTTTTTT.

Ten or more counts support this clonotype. Here the CDR3 DNA reads TGTGCCAGCTCACCCGGGATAAAAAAAGAGACCCAGTACTTC. It specifies CASSPGIKKETQYF. This sequence joins TRBV18 and TRBJ2-5; maybe TRBD2 (5 bases). V was cut by 3 bases and J by 3 bases, with 11 bases left in between. Germline lookup yields CDR1 KGHSH and CDR2 LQKENI. CDR3 size: 14 residues.

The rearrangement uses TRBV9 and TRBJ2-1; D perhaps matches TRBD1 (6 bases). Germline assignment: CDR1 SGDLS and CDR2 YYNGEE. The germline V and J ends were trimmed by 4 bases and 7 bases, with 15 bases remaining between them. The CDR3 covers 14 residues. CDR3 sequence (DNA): TGTGCCAGCAGCCCTACTATAGGGGGAAATGAGCAGTTCTTC. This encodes CASSPTIGGNEQFF.

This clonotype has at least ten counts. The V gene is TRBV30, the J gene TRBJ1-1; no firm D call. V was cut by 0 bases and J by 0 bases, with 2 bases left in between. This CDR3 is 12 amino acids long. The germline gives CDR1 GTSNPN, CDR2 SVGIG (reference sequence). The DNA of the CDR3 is TGTGCCTGGAGTGTAGTGAACACTGAAGCTTTCTTT. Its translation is CAWSVVNTEAFF.

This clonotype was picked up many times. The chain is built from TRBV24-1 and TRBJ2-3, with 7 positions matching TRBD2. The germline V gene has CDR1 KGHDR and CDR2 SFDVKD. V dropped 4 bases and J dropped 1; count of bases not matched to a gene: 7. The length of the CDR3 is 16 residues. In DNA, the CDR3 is TGTGCCACCAGTGACTCACTAGCGTTTGGCACAGATACGCAGTATTTT. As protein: CATSDSLAFGTDTQYF.

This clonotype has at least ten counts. The CDR3 DNA follows: TGTGCCAGCAGCGTACAGATGGGGGCTCTTCAAGAGACCCAGTACTTC. Its translation is CASSVQMGALQETQYF. The chain joins TRBV9 to TRBJ2-5, with a weak D call TRBD1 (6 bases). CDR1 and CDR2 from the germline V gene are SGDLS and YYNGEE. The CDR3 is made up of 16 amino acids. V lost 1 base and J lost 2, with 15 bases in between. Looking up the rest from reference TRBV9 and TRBJ2-5 gives the full variable domain: DSGVTQTPKHLITATGQRVTLRCSPRSGDLSVYWYQQSLDQGLQFLIQYYNGEERAKGNILERFSAQQFPDLHSELNLSSLELGDSALYFCASSVQMGALQETQYFGPGTRLLVL.

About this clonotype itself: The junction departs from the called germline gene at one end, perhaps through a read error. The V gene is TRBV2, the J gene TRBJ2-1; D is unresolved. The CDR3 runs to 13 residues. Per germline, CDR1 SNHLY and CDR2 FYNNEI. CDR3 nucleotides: TGTGCTAGCAGCTTAGGCTTCGGCGATGAGCAGTTCTTC. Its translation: CASSLGFGDEQFF.

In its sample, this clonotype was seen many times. DNA of the CDR3: TGTGCCAGCAGTTTCGGGGAGAGCGATGAGCAGTTCTTC. This encodes CASSFGESDEQFF. This sequence joins TRBV27 and TRBJ2-1; possibly TRBD2 for D (5 bases). V was cut by 3 bases and J by 8 bases, with 11 bases left in between. The CDR3 is 13 amino acids. Germline-derived CDR1 and CDR2 are MNHEY and SMNVEV (reference sequence).

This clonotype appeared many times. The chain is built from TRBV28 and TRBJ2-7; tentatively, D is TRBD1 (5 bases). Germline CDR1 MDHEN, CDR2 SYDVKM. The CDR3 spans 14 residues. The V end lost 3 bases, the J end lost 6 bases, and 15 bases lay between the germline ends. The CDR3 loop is CASSLGEGVSEQYF. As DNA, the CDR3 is TGTGCCAGCAGTTTGGGTGAAGGGGTAAGCGAGCAGTACTTC.